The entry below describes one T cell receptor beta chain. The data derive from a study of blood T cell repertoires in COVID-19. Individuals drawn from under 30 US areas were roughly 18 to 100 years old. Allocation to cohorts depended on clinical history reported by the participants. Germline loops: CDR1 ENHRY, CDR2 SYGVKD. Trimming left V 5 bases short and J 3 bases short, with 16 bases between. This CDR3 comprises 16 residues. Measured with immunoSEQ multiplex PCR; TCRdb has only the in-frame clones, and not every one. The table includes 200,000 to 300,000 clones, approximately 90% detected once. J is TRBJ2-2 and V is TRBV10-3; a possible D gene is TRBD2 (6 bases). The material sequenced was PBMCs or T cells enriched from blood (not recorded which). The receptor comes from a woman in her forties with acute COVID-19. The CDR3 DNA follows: TGTGCCATCAGTCCAACGGGAGTAGGGGACACCGGGGAGCTGTTTTTT. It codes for CAISPTGVGDTGELFF.